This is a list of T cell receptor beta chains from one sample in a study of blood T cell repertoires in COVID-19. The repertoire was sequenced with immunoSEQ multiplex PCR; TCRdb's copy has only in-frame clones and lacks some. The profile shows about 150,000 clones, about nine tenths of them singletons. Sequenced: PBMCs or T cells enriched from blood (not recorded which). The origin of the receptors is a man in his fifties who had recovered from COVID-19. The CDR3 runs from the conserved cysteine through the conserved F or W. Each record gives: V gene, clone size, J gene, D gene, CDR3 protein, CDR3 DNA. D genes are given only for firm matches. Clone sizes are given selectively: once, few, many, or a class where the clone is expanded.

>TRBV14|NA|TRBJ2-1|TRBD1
CASSRFWGTGGSNEQFF
TGTGCCAGCAGCCGGTTCTGGGGGACAGGGGGATCCAATGAGCAGTTCTTC
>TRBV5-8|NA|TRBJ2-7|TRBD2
CASSLLTGGTYEQYF
TGTGCCAGCAGCTTGCTAACGGGAGGTACCTACGAGCAGTACTTC
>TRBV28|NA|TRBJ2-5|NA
CASSLDASRETQYF
TGTGCCAGCAGTTTAGACGCCTCTAGAGAGACCCAGTACTTC
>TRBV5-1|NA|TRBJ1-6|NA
CASRLRSDNSPLHF
TGCGCCAGCAGGTTGAGGAGCGATAATTCACCCCTCCACTTT
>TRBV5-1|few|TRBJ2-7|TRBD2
CASRSGLAVTYEQYF
TGCGCCAGCAGGTCTGGACTAGCGGTGACCTACGAGCAGTACTTC
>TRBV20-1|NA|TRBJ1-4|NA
CSARNSEKLFF
TGCAGTGCTAGAAACTCCGAAAAACTGTTTTTT
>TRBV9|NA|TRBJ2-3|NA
CASSEGTGLTDTQYF
TGTGCCAGCAGCGAGGGGACGGGACTCACAGATACGCAGTATTTT
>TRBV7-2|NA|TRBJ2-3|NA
CASSLAVLSTDTQYF
TGTGCCAGCAGCTTAGCGGTACTGAGCACAGATACGCAGTATTTT
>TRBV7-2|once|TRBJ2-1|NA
CASSLQPTASSYNEQFF
TGTGCCAGCAGCCTTCAACCGACAGCTAGCTCCTACAATGAGCAGTTCTTC
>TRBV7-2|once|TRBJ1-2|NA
CASSLSPGAHNYGYTF
TGTGCCAGCAGCTTAAGTCCAGGGGCTCATAACTATGGCTACACCTTC
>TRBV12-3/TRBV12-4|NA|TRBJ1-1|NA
CASTFARSAEAFF
TGTGCCAGCACCTTCGCAAGGAGTGCTGAAGCTTTCTTT
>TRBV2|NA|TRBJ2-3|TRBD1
CASSGRTGGTDTQYF
TGTGCCAGCAGTGGAAGGACAGGGGGAACAGATACGCAGTATTTT
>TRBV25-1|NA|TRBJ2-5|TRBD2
CASSLAGGKETQYF
TGTGCCAGCAGTTTAGCGGGAGGGAAGGAGACCCAGTACTTC
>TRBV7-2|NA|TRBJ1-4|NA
CASSLELNSLATNEKLFF
TGTGCCAGCAGCTTAGAACTCAACAGCCTTGCAACTAATGAAAAACTGTTTTTT
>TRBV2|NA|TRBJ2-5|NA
CASSVQQGKETQYF
TGTGCCAGCAGTGTTCAGCAGGGGAAAGAGACCCAGTACTTC
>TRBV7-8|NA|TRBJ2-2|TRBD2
CASIPIAAGAGELFF
TGTGCCAGCATCCCCATCGCAGCGGGGGCCGGGGAGCTGTTTTTT
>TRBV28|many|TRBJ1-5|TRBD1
CASSSTGTGWLYSNQPQHF
TGTGCCAGCAGTTCCACTGGGACAGGCTGGCTTTATAGCAATCAGCCCCAGCATTTT
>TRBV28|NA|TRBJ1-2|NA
CASSLFGGEGYTF
TGTGCCAGCAGTTTGTTTGGGGGCGAGGGCTACACCTTC
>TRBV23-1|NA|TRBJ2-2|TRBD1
CASSHYGQVGTGELFF
TGCGCCAGCAGTCACTACGGACAGGTTGGGACCGGGGAGCTGTTTTTT
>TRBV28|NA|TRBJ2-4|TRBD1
CASSIRTGEAKNIQYF
TGTGCCAGCAGTATCAGGACAGGGGAGGCCAAAAACATTCAGTACTTC
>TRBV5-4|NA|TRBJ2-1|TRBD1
CASSSGTEFYNEQFF
TGTGCCAGCAGCTCCGGGACAGAGTTTTACAATGAGCAGTTCTTC
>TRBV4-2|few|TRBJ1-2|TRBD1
CASSHPGTGESSGYTF
TGTGCCAGCAGCCATCCCGGGACAGGGGAAAGCAGTGGCTACACCTTC
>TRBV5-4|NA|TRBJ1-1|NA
CASSHDRFFGATEAFF
TGTGCCAGCAGCCATGACAGGTTCTTTGGGGCCACTGAAGCTTTCTTT
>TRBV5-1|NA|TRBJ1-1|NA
CASKEGVRTEAFF
TGCGCCAGCAAAGAGGGGGTTCGGACTGAAGCTTTCTTT
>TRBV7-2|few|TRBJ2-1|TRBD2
CASSSFPGLTMYEQFF
TGTGCCAGCAGCTCATTCCCGGGACTAACTATGTATGAGCAGTTCTTC
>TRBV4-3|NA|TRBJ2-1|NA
CASSQTDRVAAGVQFF
TGCGCCAGCAGCCAGACGGACAGGGTGGCGGCGGGAGTACAGTTCTTC
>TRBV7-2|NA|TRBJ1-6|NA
CASSPRQEGNSPLHF
TGTGCCAGCAGCCCCCGACAGGAAGGCAATTCACCCCTCCACTTT
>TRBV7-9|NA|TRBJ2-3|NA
CASSARGGTDTQYF
TGTGCCAGCAGCGCCAGGGGTGGCACAGATACGCAGTATTTT
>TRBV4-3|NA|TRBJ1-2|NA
CASSQDGGRGYGYTF
TGCGCCAGCAGCCAAGATGGGGGCCGGGGCTATGGCTACACCTTC
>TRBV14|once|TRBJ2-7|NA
CASSPSILARGAGEQYF
TGTGCCAGCAGCCCGTCGATTTTAGCGCGGGGCGCGGGTGAGCAGTACTTC
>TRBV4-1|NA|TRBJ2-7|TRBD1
CASSTRQGSIYEQYF
TGCGCCAGCAGCACCCGACAGGGGAGCATCTACGAGCAGTACTTC
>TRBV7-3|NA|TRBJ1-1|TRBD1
CASSSQQGLEAFF
TGTGCCAGCAGCTCCCAACAGGGGCTTGAAGCTTTCTTT
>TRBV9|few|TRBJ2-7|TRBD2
CASSPRDYPYEQYF
TGTGCCAGCAGCCCCCGGGACTACCCCTACGAGCAGTACTTC
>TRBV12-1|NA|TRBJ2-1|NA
CASAVVGDTYNEQFF
TGTGCCAGCGCCGTGGTAGGCGACACCTACAATGAGCAGTTCTTC
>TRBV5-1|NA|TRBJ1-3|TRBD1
CASSLWTGTGAGNTIYF
TGCGCCAGCAGCCTTTGGACCGGGACAGGGGCTGGAAACACCATATATTTT
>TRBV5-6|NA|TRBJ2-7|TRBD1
CASSEGQGWGPYEQYF
TGTGCCAGCAGCGAGGGACAGGGTTGGGGCCCCTACGAGCAGTACTTC
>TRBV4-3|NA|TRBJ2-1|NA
CASSQDLNEQFF
TGCGCCAGCAGCCAAGATCTCAATGAGCAGTTCTTC
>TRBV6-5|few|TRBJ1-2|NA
CASSPGVYGYTF
TGTGCCAGCAGTCCCGGGGTCTATGGCTACACCTTC
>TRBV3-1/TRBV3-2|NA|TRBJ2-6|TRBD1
CASSHLRTGRSGANVLTF
TGTGCCAGCAGCCACCTTAGGACAGGGCGCTCTGGGGCCAACGTCCTGACTTTC
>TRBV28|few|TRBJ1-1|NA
CASTGGALDTEAFF
TGTGCCAGCACCGGAGGGGCGTTGGACACTGAAGCTTTCTTT
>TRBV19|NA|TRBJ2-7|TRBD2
CASSLLAGGYEQYF
TGTGCCAGTAGTCTTCTAGCGGGAGGCTACGAGCAGTACTTC
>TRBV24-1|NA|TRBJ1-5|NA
CATSDSRGQLFNQPQHF
TGTGCCACCAGTGACTCACGCGGACAGCTCTTTAATCAGCCCCAGCATTTT
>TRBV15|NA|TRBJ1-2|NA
CATSRDPGLRYGYTF
TGTGCCACCAGCAGAGATCCGGGACTCCGGTATGGCTACACCTTC
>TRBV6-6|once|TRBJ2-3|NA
CASSHSADTQYF
TGTGCCAGCAGCCATAGCGCAGATACGCAGTATTTT
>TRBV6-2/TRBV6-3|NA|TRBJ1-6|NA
CASSSAQARGISPLHF
TGTGCCAGCAGCTCGGCGCAAGCTAGAGGGATTTCACCCCTCCACTTT
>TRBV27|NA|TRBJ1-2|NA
CASSFVRQPPGGYTF
TGTGCCAGCAGTTTTGTCCGACAGCCCCCGGGCGGCTACACCTTC